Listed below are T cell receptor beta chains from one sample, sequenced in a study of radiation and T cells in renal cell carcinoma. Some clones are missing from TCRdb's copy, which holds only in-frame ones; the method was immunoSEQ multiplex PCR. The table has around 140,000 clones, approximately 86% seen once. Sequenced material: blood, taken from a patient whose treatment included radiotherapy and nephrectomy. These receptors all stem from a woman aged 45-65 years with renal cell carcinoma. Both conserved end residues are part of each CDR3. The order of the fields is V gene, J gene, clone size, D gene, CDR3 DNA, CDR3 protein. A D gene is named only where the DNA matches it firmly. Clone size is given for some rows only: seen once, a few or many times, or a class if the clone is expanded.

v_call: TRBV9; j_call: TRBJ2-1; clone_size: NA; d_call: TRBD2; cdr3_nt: TGTGCCAGCAGCGCTAGCGGGAGGGAAGGTGAGCAGTTCTTC; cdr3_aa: CASSASGREGEQFF
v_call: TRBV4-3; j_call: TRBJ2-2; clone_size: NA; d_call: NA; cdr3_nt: TGCGCCAGCAGCCAAGATCCTGGGCAGGGTTACGCCGGGGAGCTGTTTTTT; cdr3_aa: CASSQDPGQGYAGELFF
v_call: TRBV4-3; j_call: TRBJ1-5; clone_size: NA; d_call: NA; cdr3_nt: TGCGCCAGCAGCCAAGATCTAGGACAGCCCCAGCATTTT; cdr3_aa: CASSQDLGQPQHF
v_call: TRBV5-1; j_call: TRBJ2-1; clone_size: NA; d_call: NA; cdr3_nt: TGCGCCAGCAGCGCAACAGGGCAGCAGTTCTTC; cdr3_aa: CASSATGQQFF
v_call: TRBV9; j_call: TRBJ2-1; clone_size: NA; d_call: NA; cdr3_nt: TGTGCCAGCAGCGTAGATACAGGGTACCACAATGAGCAGTTCTTC; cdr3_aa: CASSVDTGYHNEQFF
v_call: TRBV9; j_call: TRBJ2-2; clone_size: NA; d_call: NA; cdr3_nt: TGTGCCAGCAGCAATGGGGGGTATTACACCGGGGAGCTGTTTTTT; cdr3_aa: CASSNGGYYTGELFF
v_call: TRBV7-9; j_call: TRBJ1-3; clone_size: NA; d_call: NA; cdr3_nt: TGTGCCAGCAGCTTAGAACAGCTTGGAAACACCATATATTTT; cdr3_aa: CASSLEQLGNTIYF
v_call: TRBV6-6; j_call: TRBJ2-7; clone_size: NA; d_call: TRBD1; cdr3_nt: TGTGCCAGCAGTTTGGGACAGGGTAGCGAGCAGTACTTC; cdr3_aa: CASSLGQGSEQYF
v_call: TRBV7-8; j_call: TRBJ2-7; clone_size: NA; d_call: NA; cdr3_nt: TGTGCCAGCAGCGCCTACAGGGTTATTAGGTACGAGCAGTACTTC; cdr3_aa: CASSAYRVIRYEQYF
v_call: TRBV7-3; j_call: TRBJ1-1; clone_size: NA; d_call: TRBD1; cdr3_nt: TGTGCCAGCAGCGAACAGGGGGCGATCACTGAAGCTTTCTTT; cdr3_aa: CASSEQGAITEAFF
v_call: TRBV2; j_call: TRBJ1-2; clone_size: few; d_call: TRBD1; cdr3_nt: TGTGCCAGCTCCCCCCTACAGGGGCACACCTTC; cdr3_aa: CASSPLQGHTF
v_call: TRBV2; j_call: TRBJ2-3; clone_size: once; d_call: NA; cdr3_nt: TGTGCCAGCAGCGGTACCCAGCTGGAGACGCAGTATTTT; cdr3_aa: CASSGTQLETQYF
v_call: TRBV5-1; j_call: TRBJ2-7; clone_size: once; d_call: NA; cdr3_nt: TGCGCCAGCAGCATACCGACGGCCGGGGACGAGCAGTACTTC; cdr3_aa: CASSIPTAGDEQYF
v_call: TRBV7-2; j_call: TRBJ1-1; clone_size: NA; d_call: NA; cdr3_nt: TGTGCCAGCAGCCTAGGTCCCTCATCGAACACTGAAGCTTTCTTT; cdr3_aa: CASSLGPSSNTEAFF
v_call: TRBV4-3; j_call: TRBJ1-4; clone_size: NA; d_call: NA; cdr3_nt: TGCGCCAGCAGCCAATTGACAGGTAAGATTAATGAAAAACTGTTTTTT; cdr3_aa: CASSQLTGKINEKLFF
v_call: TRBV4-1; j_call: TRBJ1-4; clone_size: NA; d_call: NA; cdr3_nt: TGCGCCAGCAGCCAAGGGTTAGATGAAAAACTGTTTTTT; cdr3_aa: CASSQGLDEKLFF
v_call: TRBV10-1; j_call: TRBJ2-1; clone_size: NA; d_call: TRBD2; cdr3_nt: TGCGCCAGCAGTGAGTCTAGCGGGGGGGAAGGGTTCTTC; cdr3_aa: CASSESSGGEGFF
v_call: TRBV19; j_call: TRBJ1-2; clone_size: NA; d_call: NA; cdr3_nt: TGTGCCAGTAACTCGGATCCCAGCAGGGCTCATGGCTACACCTTC; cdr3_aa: CASNSDPSRAHGYTF
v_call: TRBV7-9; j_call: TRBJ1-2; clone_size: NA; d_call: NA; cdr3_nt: TGTGCCAGCAGCTTAGCCGTGGGTCCGGGCTATGGCTACACCTTC; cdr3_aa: CASSLAVGPGYGYTF
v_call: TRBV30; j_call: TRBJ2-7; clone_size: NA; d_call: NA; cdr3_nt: TGTGCCTGGAGTGTCAGGGACACGTCCGAGCAGTACTTC; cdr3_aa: CAWSVRDTSEQYF
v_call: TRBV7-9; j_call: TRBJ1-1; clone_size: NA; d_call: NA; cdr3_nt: TGTGCCAGCAGTCCGGTCCAGGGGACTGAAGCTTTCTTT; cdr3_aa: CASSPVQGTEAFF
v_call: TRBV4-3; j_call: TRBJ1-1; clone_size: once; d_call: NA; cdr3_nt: TGCGCCAGCAGCCAAGGAATTACGGGGACTGAAGCTTTCTTT; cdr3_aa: CASSQGITGTEAFF
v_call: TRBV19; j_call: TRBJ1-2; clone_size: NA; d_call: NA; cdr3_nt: TGTGCCAGTAGCAAAGGACGGGACAAAGGCGTTTTTTACTATGGCTACACCTTC; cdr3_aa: CASSKGRDKGVFYYGYTF
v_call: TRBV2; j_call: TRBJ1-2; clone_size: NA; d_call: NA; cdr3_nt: TGTGCCAGCAGTGGAGACCCCAGCCTGGGTGGCTACACCTTC; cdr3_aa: CASSGDPSLGGYTF
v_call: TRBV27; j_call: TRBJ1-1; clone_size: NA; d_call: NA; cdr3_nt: TGTGCCAGTAGGGGGTGGGGGGGCACTGAAGCTTTCTTT; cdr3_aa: CASRGWGGTEAFF
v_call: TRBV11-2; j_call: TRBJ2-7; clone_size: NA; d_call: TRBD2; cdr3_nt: TGTGCCAGCAGCATTAGCGGGAACTCCTACGAGCAGTACTTC; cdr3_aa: CASSISGNSYEQYF
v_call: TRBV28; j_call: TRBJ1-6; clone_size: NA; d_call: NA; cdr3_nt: TGTGCCAGCTTTGGAAACTATAATTCACCCCTCCACTTT; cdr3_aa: CASFGNYNSPLHF
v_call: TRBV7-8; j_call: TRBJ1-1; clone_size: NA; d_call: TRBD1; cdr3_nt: TGTGCCAGCAGCTCCGGGACAGCCAACACTGAAGCTTTCTTT; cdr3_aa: CASSSGTANTEAFF
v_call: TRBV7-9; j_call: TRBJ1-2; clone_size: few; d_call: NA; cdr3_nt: TGTGCCAGCAGCTTCTATGACAGGCGGGGAGGCTATGGCTACACCTTC; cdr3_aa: CASSFYDRRGGYGYTF
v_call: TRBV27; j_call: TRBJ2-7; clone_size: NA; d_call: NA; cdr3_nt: TGTGCCAGCAGTGAACATAGCTCCTACGAGCAGTACTTC; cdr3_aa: CASSEHSSYEQYF
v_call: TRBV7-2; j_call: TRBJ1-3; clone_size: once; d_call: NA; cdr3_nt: TGTGCCAGCAGTCTTCCCGGGTTCCGCTCTGGAAACACCATATATTTT; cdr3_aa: CASSLPGFRSGNTIYF
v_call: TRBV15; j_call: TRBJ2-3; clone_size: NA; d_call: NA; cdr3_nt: TGTGCCACCAGTAGTCAGGGAGGTACAGATACGCAGTATTTT; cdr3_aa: CATSSQGGTDTQYF
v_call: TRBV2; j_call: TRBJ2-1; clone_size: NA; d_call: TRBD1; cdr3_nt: TGTGCCAGCAGTGAACCGGCGGCAGGGGGAAGGAATGAGCAGTTCTTC; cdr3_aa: CASSEPAAGGRNEQFF
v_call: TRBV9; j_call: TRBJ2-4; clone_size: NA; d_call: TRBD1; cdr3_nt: TGTGCCAGCAGCGCAAACGCCGGGACAGGGGCGAGTGCCAAAAACATTCAGTACTTC; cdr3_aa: CASSANAGTGASAKNIQYF
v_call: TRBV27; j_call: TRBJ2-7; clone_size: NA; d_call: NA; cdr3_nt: TGTGCCAGCAGTCCGGGCCCTCCCTACGAGCAGTACTTC; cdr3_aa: CASSPGPPYEQYF
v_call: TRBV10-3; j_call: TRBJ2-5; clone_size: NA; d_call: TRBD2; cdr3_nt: TGTGCCATCAGTGATCTAGCGGGAGGGGGCGAGACCCAGTACTTC; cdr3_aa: CAISDLAGGGETQYF
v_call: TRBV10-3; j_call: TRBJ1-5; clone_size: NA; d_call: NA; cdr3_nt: TGTGCCATCAGTGAGTCGCCAGGGGCTAGCAATCAGCCCCAGCATTTT; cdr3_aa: CAISESPGASNQPQHF
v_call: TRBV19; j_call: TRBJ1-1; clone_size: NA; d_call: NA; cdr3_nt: TGTGCCAGTAGTCTTCTAGGGGGATCTGAAGCTTTCTTT; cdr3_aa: CASSLLGGSEAFF
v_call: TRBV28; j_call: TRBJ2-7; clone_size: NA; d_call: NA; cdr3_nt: TGTGCCAGCAGTTTACAGACTCCCTACGAGCAGTACTTC; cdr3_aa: CASSLQTPYEQYF
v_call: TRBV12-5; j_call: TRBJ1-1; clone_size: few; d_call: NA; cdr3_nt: TGTGCTAGTGGTTACGGGGTCGGGAACACTGAAGCTTTCTTT; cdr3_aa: CASGYGVGNTEAFF
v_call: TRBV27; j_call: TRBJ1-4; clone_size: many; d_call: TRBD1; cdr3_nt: TGTGCCAGCAGTTTAGGACAGGGAGTGGAGGAAAAACTGTTTTTT; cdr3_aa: CASSLGQGVEEKLFF
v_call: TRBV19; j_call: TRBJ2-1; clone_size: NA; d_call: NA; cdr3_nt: TGTGCCAGTAGTATCGGGGGGCCGAGCTCCTACAATGAGCAGTTCTTC; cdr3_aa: CASSIGGPSSYNEQFF
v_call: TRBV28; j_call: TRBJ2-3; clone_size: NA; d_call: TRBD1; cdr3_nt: TGTGCCAGCAGTTTCCACGGACAGGGTACAGATACGCAGTATTTT; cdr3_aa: CASSFHGQGTDTQYF
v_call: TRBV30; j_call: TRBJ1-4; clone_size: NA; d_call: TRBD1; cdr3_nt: TGTGCCTGGAGAACCCGTTTACAGGGGGCGGTAAATTTTAATGAAAAACTGTTTTTT; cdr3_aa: CAWRTRLQGAVNFNEKLFF
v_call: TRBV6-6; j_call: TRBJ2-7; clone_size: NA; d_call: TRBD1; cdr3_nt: TGTGCCAGTAAACTTACAGGGGACTCCTACGAGCAGTACTTC; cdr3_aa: CASKLTGDSYEQYF
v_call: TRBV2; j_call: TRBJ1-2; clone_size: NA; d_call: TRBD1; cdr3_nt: TGTGCCAGCAGAACGGGACAGGGTATGGGGGGCTACACCTTC; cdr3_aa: CASRTGQGMGGYTF
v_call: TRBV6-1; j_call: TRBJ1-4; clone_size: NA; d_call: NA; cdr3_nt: TGTGCCAGCAGTAAACAGCTAGCATCAGAAAAACTGTTTTTT; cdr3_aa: CASSKQLASEKLFF
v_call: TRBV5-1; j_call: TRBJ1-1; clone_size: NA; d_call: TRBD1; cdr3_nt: TGCGCCAGCAGCGCCGACAGGGGATGGACTGAAGCTTTCTTT; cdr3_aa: CASSADRGWTEAFF
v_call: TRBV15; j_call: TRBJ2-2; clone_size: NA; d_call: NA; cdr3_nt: TGTGCCACCAGCCGAGGGGAGGTCAACACCGGGGAGCTGTTTTTT; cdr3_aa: CATSRGEVNTGELFF
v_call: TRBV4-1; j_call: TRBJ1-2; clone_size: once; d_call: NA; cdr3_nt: TGCGCCAGCAGCCAAGTTATTAGGGGGGACTATGGCTACACCTTC; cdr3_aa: CASSQVIRGDYGYTF
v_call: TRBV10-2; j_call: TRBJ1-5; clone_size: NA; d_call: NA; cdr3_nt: TGCGCCAGCAGTGAGTCGGGGGAGACCAATCAGCCCCAGCATTTT; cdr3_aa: CASSESGETNQPQHF
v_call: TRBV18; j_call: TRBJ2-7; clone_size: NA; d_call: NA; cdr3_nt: TGTGCCAGCTCACGTCAGGGCCCCTCCTACGAGCAGTACTTC; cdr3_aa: CASSRQGPSYEQYF
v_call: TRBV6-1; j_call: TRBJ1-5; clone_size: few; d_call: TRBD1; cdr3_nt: TGTGCCAGCAGTGAACGACAGGGGGGTACAGGGCCCCAGCATTTT; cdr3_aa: CASSERQGGTGPQHF
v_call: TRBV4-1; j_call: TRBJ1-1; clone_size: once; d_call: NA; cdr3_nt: TGCGCCAGCAGCCAAGACGAACAAGAAGCTTTCTTT; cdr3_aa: CASSQDEQEAFF
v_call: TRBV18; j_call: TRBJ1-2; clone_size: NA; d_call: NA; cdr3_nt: TGTGCCAGCTCACAGCCCGGGACGGAGAACTATGGCTACACCTTC; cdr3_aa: CASSQPGTENYGYTF
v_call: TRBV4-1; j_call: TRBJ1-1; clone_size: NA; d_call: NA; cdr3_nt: TGCGCCAGCAGCCCGCGACAGAGGCCGAGAGGAGGTGAAGCTTTCTTT; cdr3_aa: CASSPRQRPRGGEAFF
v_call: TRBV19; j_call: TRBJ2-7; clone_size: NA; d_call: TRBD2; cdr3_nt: TGTGCCAGTAGACCGGGACTAGCGGGAGAGTCCTACGAGCAGTACTTC; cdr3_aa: CASRPGLAGESYEQYF
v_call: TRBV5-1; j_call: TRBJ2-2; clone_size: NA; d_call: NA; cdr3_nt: TGCGCCAGCACTATACAGGGTCATCGAAGCACCGGGGAGCTGTTTTTT; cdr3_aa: CASTIQGHRSTGELFF
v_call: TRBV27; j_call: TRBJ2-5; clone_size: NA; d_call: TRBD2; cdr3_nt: TGTGCCAGCAGAGAGATAGCGGGAGCTGAGACCCAGTACTTC; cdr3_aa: CASREIAGAETQYF